This entry describes one T cell receptor beta chain. The data derive from a study of preoperative IRX-2 immunotherapy in early breast cancer. Treatment denoted: preoperative locoregional IRX-2 cytokine immunotherapy. Patients received preoperative, locoregional IRX-2 cytokine immunotherapy in a phase Ib study. Germline CDR1 reads MGHRA; CDR2 reads YSYEKL. The CDR3 consists of 12 residues. The ends were cut back, 4 bases at V and 7 bases at J, with 8 bases in the middle. Profiling relied on immunoSEQ multiplex PCR, and the TCRdb table lists in-frame clones only, not all of them. The repertoire holds 40,000 or so clones, with approximately 94% as singletons.

This rearrangement joins TRBV4-1 to TRBJ2-1; TRBD2 is a possible D gene (5 bases). This TCR was recovered from a human donor with breast cancer. The specimen comprised tumor tissue, sampled after IRX-2 immunotherapy. The CDR3 coding sequence is TGCGCCAGCAGCCGTGGCGGGAATGAGCAGTTCTTC. The encoded protein is CASSRGGNEQFF.